The rows below give T cell receptor beta chains drawn from one sample of a study of T cells in Graves' hyperthyroidism and ophthalmopathy. TCRdb recomputed calls from the multiplex PCR reads with MiXCR, one row per CDR3 protein. The table lists around 300,000 distinct CDR3 sequences, less than 30% of them singletons. The sequenced sample consisted of blood. Every receptor here comes from a man in his forties with Graves' hyperthyroidism that later progressed to Graves' ophthalmopathy. CDR3s include the opening cysteine and the closing phenylalanine or tryptophan. The order of the fields is V gene, D gene, J gene, CDR3 protein. A D gene is named only where the DNA matches it firmly.

TRBV3-1,.,TRBJ2-7,CASSRTPHEQYF
TRBV2,.,TRBJ2-7,CASRTRDANGHEQYF
TRBV6-5,.,TRBJ2-5,CASSPPGATGLGETQYF
TRBV6-1,.,TRBJ1-5,CASREGGRGNQPQHF
TRBV7-9,.,TRBJ2-7,CASSFAGVGEQYF
TRBV20-1,.,TRBJ1-5,CSANIGGPLEPQHF
TRBV7-3,.,TRBJ2-5,CASSLGTSRQETQYF
TRBV27,TRBD2,TRBJ2-7,CASSLTSGSFIGQYF
TRBV9,TRBD2,TRBJ2-5,CASSGGTSGQETQYF
TRBV2,TRBD1,TRBJ1-5,CASKDRAPNQPQHF
TRBV12-5,.,TRBJ1-1,CASGYPGATEAFF
TRBV6-2/TRBV6-3,TRBD1,TRBJ1-5,CATKTGDNQPQHF
TRBV4-1,TRBD2,TRBJ2-4,CANSQGGTTNIQYF
TRBV20-1,.,TRBJ2-7,CSALLDSYEQYF
TRBV29-1,.,TRBJ2-7,CSVENSGNSYEQYF
TRBV28,.,TRBJ2-7,CASDKAGYEQYF
TRBV2,TRBD1,TRBJ2-7,CASSGTGEDEQYF
TRBV6-2/TRBV6-3,TRBD1,TRBJ2-2,CASSEPGQVTGELFF
TRBV29-1,.,TRBJ2-4,CSVEVRGIQYF
TRBV6-5,.,TRBJ2-5,CASSLASGLRGQETQYF
TRBV2,.,TRBJ2-5,CASSGLSAGTQYF
TRBV12-3/TRBV12-4,TRBD2,TRBJ2-7,CASSFGGGIYEQYF